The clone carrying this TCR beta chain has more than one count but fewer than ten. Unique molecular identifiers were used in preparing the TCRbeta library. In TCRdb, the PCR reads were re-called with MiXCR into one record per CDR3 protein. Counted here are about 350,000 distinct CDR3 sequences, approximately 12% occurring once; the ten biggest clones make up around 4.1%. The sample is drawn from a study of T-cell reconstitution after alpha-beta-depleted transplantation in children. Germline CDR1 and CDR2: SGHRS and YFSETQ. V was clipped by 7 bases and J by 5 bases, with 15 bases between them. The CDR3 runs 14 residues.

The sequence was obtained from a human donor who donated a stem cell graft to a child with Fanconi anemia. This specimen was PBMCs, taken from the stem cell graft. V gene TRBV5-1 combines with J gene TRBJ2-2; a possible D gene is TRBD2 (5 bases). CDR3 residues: CASASGPGTGELFF. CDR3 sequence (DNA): TGCGCCAGCGCATCCGGCCCGGGGACCGGGGAGCTGTTTTTT.